This T cell receptor (beta chain) was observed in a study of vaccination effects on CD4 cells after COVID-19. In the study overall: Participants received two doses of either the BNT162b2 or mRNA-1273 vaccine.

V was clipped by 4 bases and J by 1 base, with 7 bases between them. The germline gives CDR1 WNHNN, CDR2 SYGVQD (reference sequence). The CDR3 is 13 residues long. Expansion of antigen-specific CD4+ T cells with viral peptide pools was carried out by the ViraFEST assay before sequencing. CD4+ T cell isolation took place after more than eight days of culture. None of the vaccinated had previously contracted SARS-CoV-2, and their nucleocapsid antibodies tested negative. They grew approximately 2.1 million PBMC in each well, adding 10 IU/ml IL-2 and about 10 ug/ml peptides. IL-2 medium took the place of half the medium on both days 3 and 7. Repertoires were generated with immunoSEQ multiplex PCR, while TCRdb's copy carries only in-frame clones and drops some. The table has around 68,000 clones, over 70% seen once. This clone showed up just a few times. Its antigen is not known.

The chain recombines TRBV10-1 with TRBJ1-1; no clear D. The sequence came from a human donor who received a COVID-19 vaccine. The sequences come from CD4+ T cells from PBMCs cultured with SARS-CoV-2 spike peptides, collected before COVID-19 vaccination. The CDR3 coding sequence is TGCGCCAGCAGTGTTGGAAGGAACACTGAAGCTTTCTTT. Translation: CASSVGRNTEAFF.